A single sample gave rise to the 10 T cell receptor beta chains below, sequenced in a study of PD-1 blockade in classical Hodgkin lymphoma. The protocol was immunoSEQ multiplex PCR, while the TCRdb copy is restricted to in-frame clones and leaves out a portion. The sample holds about 22,000 clones; over 70% are singletons and the top ten take about 19%. Indicated time point: cycle 4 day 1 (C4D1), after six to seven weeks of nivolumab. Every patient relapsed after autologous stem cell transplantation, and brentuximab vedotin exposure varied. Sequences were derived from peripheral blood mononuclear cells (PBMCs), sampled before the fourth cycle of nivolumab. The receptors were sampled from a human donor with classical Hodgkin lymphoma.

V and J are TRBV23-1 and TRBJ2-5; no clear D gene. TRBV23-1 is treated as an ORF (open reading frame) with a function not yet certain. The CDR3 covers 11 residues. Between the trimmed V and J ends, which lost 2 bases and 5 bases, there was a span of 3 bases. The CDR3 region is CASSQRETQYF. CDR3 nucleotides: TGCGCCAGCAGTCAAAGGGAGACCCAGTACTTC.

V is TRBV4-1 and J is TRBJ1-1; TRBD1 is a possible D gene (5 bases). Trimming stripped 1 base from V and 0 bases from J, with 18 bases between. The CDR3 has 18 amino acids. From germline, CDR1 is MGHRA and CDR2 YSYEKL. CDR3: CASSQGLLSRVMNTEAFF. The DNA of the CDR3 is TGCGCCAGCAGCCAAGGTCTCCTATCCAGGGTGATGAACACTGAAGCTTTCTTT.

The chain carries TRBV5-8 and TRBJ1-2; TRBD1 might be the D (5 bases). CDR1 is SGHTS and CDR2 is YDEGEE in the germline V gene. Trimming stripped 3 bases from V and 6 bases from J, with 21 bases between. CDR3 length equals 16 residues. This CDR3 reads CASSSYRFNGGDGYTF. The CDR3 region has the DNA TGTGCCAGCAGCTCATACAGGTTTAACGGCGGGGATGGCTACACCTTC.

The J gene is TRBJ2-1, the V gene TRBV5-1, with 12 bases lining up with TRBD2. V dropped 7 bases and J dropped 4; count of bases not matched to a gene: 6. The CDR3 covers 15 residues. Germline-derived CDR1 and CDR2 are SGHRS and YFSETQ. The CDR3 DNA is TGCGCCAGCCAACCGACTAGCGGGGGTTACAATGAGCAGTTCTTC. Its protein is CASQPTSGGYNEQFF.

In its sample, this clone was seen a few times. The chain couples TRBV6-1 to TRBJ1-3; possible D gene TRBD1, 6 bases. Germline V gives CDR1 MNHNS, CDR2 SASEGT. The CDR3 contains 15 residues. V was pared by 5 bases and J by 0 bases, with 11 bases between. CDR3 sequence reads: CASSFRGNSGNTIYF. The CDR3 region has the DNA TGTGCCAGCAGTTTCAGGGGTAACTCTGGAAACACCATATATTTT.

This clone was counted only a few times. The chain has TRBV28 and TRBJ1-2; D call uncertain. V was shortened by 3 bases and J by 8 bases, with 7 bases between the two germline ends. Germline CDR1 reads MDHEN; CDR2 reads SYDVKM. This CDR3 comprises 11 residues. DNA of the CDR3: TGTGCCAGCAGTTTCGATCGGGGCTACACCTTC. This sequence encodes CASSFDRGYTF.

This chain links TRBV18 with TRBJ2-1; 8 nucleotides match TRBD2. With 0 bases clipped from V and 2 bases from J, the junction kept 3 bases outside the gene matches. The CDR3 length is 16 residues. In germline, CDR1 is KGHSH, CDR2 LQKENI. The CDR3 DNA is TGTGCCAGCTCACCACCCGGGACTAGTGCCTACAATGAGCAGTTCTTC. This encodes CASSPPGTSAYNEQFF.

The V and J genes are TRBV10-3 and TRBJ2-5; 10 bases agree with TRBD2. The CDR3 is 14 amino acids. The germline V gene has CDR1 ENHRY and CDR2 SYGVKD. The junction had 3 bases not matched to a gene; V was cut back by 5 bases and J by 3 bases. Here the CDR3 DNA reads TGTGCCATCAGTACTAGCGGGGCCGAAGAGACCCAGTACTTC. This sequence encodes CAISTSGAEETQYF.

This chain uses TRBV10-2 with TRBJ2-2; 14 bases match TRBD2. Per the germline V gene, CDR1 is WSHSY and CDR2 is SAAADI. The V and J ends lost 6 bases and 6 bases, in that order; junction bases with no gene match: 3. This CDR3 contains 15 residues. The CDR3 nucleotides read TGCGCCAGCAGATCGGGACTAGCGGGAGCCGGGGAGCTGTTTTTT. It is translated as CASRSGLAGAGELFF.

The rearrangement uses TRBV4-2 and TRBJ2-3; TRBD2 aligns across 8 bases. V lost 2 bases and J lost 0; bases outside the gene matches: 1. CDR1 and CDR2 from the germline V gene are LGHNA and YNFKEQ. The CDR3 has 15 residues. The CDR3 here is CASSQTSGSTDTQYF. In DNA, the CDR3 is TGTGCCAGCAGCCAAACTAGCGGTAGCACAGATACGCAGTATTTT.